This TCR beta chain came from a study of cytomegalovirus exposure and HLA in healthy donors. Germline CDR1 reads LNHNV; CDR2 reads YYDKDF (reference sequence). The CDR3 loop spans 13 amino acids. Trimming removed 3 bases from V and 2 bases from J, with 5 bases in between. Only in-frame clones appear in the TCRdb table, and some are missing; sequencing was by immunoSEQ multiplex PCR. There are some 140,000 clones in the sample; more than 70% occur only once, and 2.1% lies in the top ten. The chain combines TRBV15 with TRBJ1-3, with D perhaps TRBD1 (5 bases). The material sequenced was PBMCs. This TCR came from a human donor in good health. CDR3 sequence (DNA): TGTGCCACCAGCAGGACAGCTGGAAACACCATATATTTT. Translation: CATSRTAGNTIYF.